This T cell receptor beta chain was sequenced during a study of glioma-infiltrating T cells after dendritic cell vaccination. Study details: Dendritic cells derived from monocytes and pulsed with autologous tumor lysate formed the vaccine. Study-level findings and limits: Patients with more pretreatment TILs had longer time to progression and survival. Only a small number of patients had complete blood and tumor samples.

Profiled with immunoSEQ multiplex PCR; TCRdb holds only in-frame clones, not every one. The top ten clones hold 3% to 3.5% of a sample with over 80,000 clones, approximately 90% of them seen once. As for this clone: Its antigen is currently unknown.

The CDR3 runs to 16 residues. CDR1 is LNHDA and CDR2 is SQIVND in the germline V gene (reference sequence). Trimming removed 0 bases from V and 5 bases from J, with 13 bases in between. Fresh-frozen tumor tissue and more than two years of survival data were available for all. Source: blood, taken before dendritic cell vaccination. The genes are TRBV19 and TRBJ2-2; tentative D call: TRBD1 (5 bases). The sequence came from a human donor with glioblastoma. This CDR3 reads CASSIERGRGTGELFF. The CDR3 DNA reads TGTGCCAGTAGTATAGAAAGGGGTAGGGGTACCGGGGAGCTGTTTTTT.